This is a list of T cell receptor beta chains from one sample in a study of CD8 T cells in ankylosing spondylitis. TCRdb reprocessed the 5' RACE reads with MiXCR, giving one entry per CDR3 protein. The sample holds roughly 46,000 distinct CDR3 sequences, under 4.5% seen once. Sample: blood, either unsorted or a sorted T cell fraction (not recorded which). The receptors shown here come from a female donor with ankylosing spondylitis or in good health (not recorded which). Each CDR3 is given with its conserved first and last residue. The order of the fields is D gene, J gene, V gene, CDR3 length, clone size, CDR3 DNA, CDR3 protein. The D gene is left open where the match is weak. Size tells how often a clone was seen (once, few, many) or the class of an expanded clone, and some rows leave it out.

d_gene: NA
j_gene: TRBJ2-5
v_gene: TRBV6-5
len: 12
abundance: many
CDR3nt: TGTGCCAGCGAAAAGTACCAAGAGACCCAGTACTTC
CDR3aa: CASEKYQETQYF

d_gene: TRBD2
j_gene: TRBJ2-3
v_gene: TRBV9
len: 17
abundance: many
CDR3nt: TGTGCCAGCAGCCCCTCACTAGCGGGGCCTACCACAGATACGCAGTATTTT
CDR3aa: CASSPSLAGPTTDTQYF

d_gene: NA
j_gene: TRBJ2-3
v_gene: TRBV9
len: 14
abundance: NA
CDR3nt: TGTGCCAGCAGCGTAGATCCGGCACCGGATACGCAGTATTTT
CDR3aa: CASSVDPAPDTQYF

d_gene: NA
j_gene: TRBJ1-2
v_gene: TRBV9
len: 13
abundance: many
CDR3nt: TGTGCCAGCAGCCTCACTGGGACGCAGGCTATCACCTTC
CDR3aa: CASSLTGTQAITF

d_gene: NA
j_gene: TRBJ2-6
v_gene: TRBV9
len: 16
abundance: few
CDR3nt: TGTGCCAGCAGCGTAGGAACAGTCTCTGGGGCCAACGTCCTGACTTTC
CDR3aa: CASSVGTVSGANVLTF

d_gene: NA
j_gene: TRBJ1-1
v_gene: TRBV9
len: 15
abundance: medium-sized
CDR3nt: TGTGCCAGCAGCGGACCTCGGACGGTGAACACTGAAGCTTTCTTT
CDR3aa: CASSGPRTVNTEAFF

d_gene: TRBD1
j_gene: TRBJ1-4
v_gene: TRBV9
len: 15
abundance: many
CDR3nt: TGTGCCAGCAGCATCTCGACAGGGATTAATGAAAAACTGTTTTTT
CDR3aa: CASSISTGINEKLFF

d_gene: NA
j_gene: TRBJ1-1
v_gene: TRBV9
len: 18
abundance: medium-sized
CDR3nt: TGTGCCAGCAGCGTAGGCACCAAGGGGGGGGGGCCAAACACTGAAGCTTTCTTT
CDR3aa: CASSVGTKGGGPNTEAFF

d_gene: NA
j_gene: TRBJ1-1
v_gene: TRBV9
len: 13
abundance: many
CDR3nt: TGTGCCAGCAGCCCTCCCGCTGTGACTGAAGCTTTCTTT
CDR3aa: CASSPPAVTEAFF

d_gene: NA
j_gene: TRBJ2-2
v_gene: TRBV9
len: 15
abundance: many
CDR3nt: TGTGCCAGCAGCGTAGCGTTCGCGAACACCGGGGAGCTGTTTTTT
CDR3aa: CASSVAFANTGELFF

d_gene: TRBD1
j_gene: TRBJ2-1
v_gene: TRBV9
len: 18
abundance: NA
CDR3nt: TGTGCCAGCAGCGTAGATCCCGGGACAGGGACAGTACGCAATGAGCAGTTCTTC
CDR3aa: CASSVDPGTGTVRNEQFF

d_gene: TRBD1
j_gene: TRBJ1-6
v_gene: TRBV9
len: 15
abundance: many
CDR3nt: TGTGCCAGCAGCCCTCAGAGGGACAGAAATTCACCCCTCCACTTT
CDR3aa: CASSPQRDRNSPLHF

d_gene: NA
j_gene: TRBJ2-5
v_gene: TRBV9
len: 15
abundance: many
CDR3nt: TGTGCCAGCAGCGTGGGAGGGGGCCGGCAAGAGACCCAGTACTTC
CDR3aa: CASSVGGGRQETQYF

d_gene: NA
j_gene: TRBJ2-2
v_gene: TRBV9
len: 14
abundance: many
CDR3nt: TGTGCCAGCAGCCCCCGTTTCGGACGCGGGGAGCTGTTTTTT
CDR3aa: CASSPRFGRGELFF

d_gene: TRBD1
j_gene: TRBJ1-1
v_gene: TRBV9
len: 15
abundance: many
CDR3nt: TGTGCCAGCAGCGGCCAAGGACAGGTGAACACTGAAGCTTTCTTT
CDR3aa: CASSGQGQVNTEAFF

d_gene: NA
j_gene: TRBJ1-2
v_gene: TRBV9
len: 14
abundance: many
CDR3nt: TGTGCCAGCAGCGTAGGGACGCAGGGATATGGCTACACCTTC
CDR3aa: CASSVGTQGYGYTF

d_gene: NA
j_gene: TRBJ2-3
v_gene: TRBV9
len: 15
abundance: many
CDR3nt: TGTGCCAGCAGCGTAGGGCAGTCCTTCACAGATACGCAGTATTTT
CDR3aa: CASSVGQSFTDTQYF

d_gene: NA
j_gene: TRBJ2-2
v_gene: TRBV9
len: 17
abundance: few
CDR3nt: TGTGCCAGCAGACCTGCCGCAGGGTCCGCGAACAACGGGGAGCTGTTTTTT
CDR3aa: CASRPAAGSANNGELFF

d_gene: NA
j_gene: TRBJ1-2
v_gene: TRBV9
len: 13
abundance: many
CDR3nt: TGTGCCAGCAGCGTAGCCCTTTCTGGGAGCTACACCTTC
CDR3aa: CASSVALSGSYTF

d_gene: TRBD2
j_gene: TRBJ2-3
v_gene: TRBV9
len: 16
abundance: NA
CDR3nt: TGTGCCAGCAGCCCTACAGCGGGGAGTTTTATGAATACGCAGTATTTT
CDR3aa: CASSPTAGSFMNTQYF

d_gene: NA
j_gene: TRBJ2-3
v_gene: TRBV9
len: 17
abundance: many
CDR3nt: TGTGCCAGCAGCGTAGGGCCTGGGGGCGGAAGCACAGATACGCAGTATTTT
CDR3aa: CASSVGPGGGSTDTQYF

d_gene: TRBD2
j_gene: TRBJ2-7
v_gene: TRBV9
len: 16
abundance: NA
CDR3nt: TGTGCCAGCAGCGTAGATAGCGGGGGAACTCCTACCGAGCAGTACTTC
CDR3aa: CASSVDSGGTPTEQYF

d_gene: NA
j_gene: TRBJ1-2
v_gene: TRBV9
len: 13
abundance: many
CDR3nt: TGTGCCAGCAGCGTAGACTTGACAGATGGCTACACCTTC
CDR3aa: CASSVDLTDGYTF

d_gene: TRBD1
j_gene: TRBJ1-4
v_gene: TRBV9
len: 13
abundance: many
CDR3nt: TGTGCCAGCAACGGAGGGGGCGGCGAAAAACTGTTTTTT
CDR3aa: CASNGGGGEKLFF

d_gene: NA
j_gene: TRBJ2-5
v_gene: TRBV9
len: 16
abundance: many
CDR3nt: TGTGCCAGCAGCCGCGCCCCTCGCGCGGAACAAGAGACCCAGTACTTC
CDR3aa: CASSRAPRAEQETQYF

d_gene: NA
j_gene: TRBJ2-2
v_gene: TRBV9
len: 15
abundance: many
CDR3nt: TGTGCCAGCAGCGTATTTACGTCGAACACCGGGGAGCTGTTTTTT
CDR3aa: CASSVFTSNTGELFF

d_gene: NA
j_gene: TRBJ2-5
v_gene: TRBV9
len: 12
abundance: few
CDR3nt: TGTGCCAGCAGCCCGCTGAAAGAGACCCAGTACTTC
CDR3aa: CASSPLKETQYF

d_gene: TRBD1
j_gene: TRBJ2-7
v_gene: TRBV9
len: 14
abundance: many
CDR3nt: TGTGCCAGCAATCAGGGGGCATTTTATCCCGAGCAGTACTTC
CDR3aa: CASNQGAFYPEQYF

d_gene: NA
j_gene: TRBJ1-5
v_gene: TRBV18
len: 18
abundance: many
CDR3nt: TGTGCCAGCCCCACCGGTAGGGACCCCCTGGGAGGCAATCAGCCCCAGCATTTT
CDR3aa: CASPTGRDPLGGNQPQHF

d_gene: TRBD2
j_gene: TRBJ2-1
v_gene: TRBV9
len: 15
abundance: many
CDR3nt: TGTGCCAGCAGCGTAGTGGCGGGGGGCTACAATGAGCAGTTCTTC
CDR3aa: CASSVVAGGYNEQFF

d_gene: NA
j_gene: TRBJ2-1
v_gene: TRBV9
len: 14
abundance: few
CDR3nt: TGTGCCAGCAGCGTAGTAGGAGGGTTGAATGAGCAGTTCTTC
CDR3aa: CASSVVGGLNEQFF

d_gene: NA
j_gene: TRBJ1-6
v_gene: TRBV9
len: 15
abundance: many
CDR3nt: TGTGCCAGCAGCGCCCATGGAGGGGAAGGTTCACCCCTCCACTTT
CDR3aa: CASSAHGGEGSPLHF

d_gene: TRBD2
j_gene: TRBJ2-1
v_gene: TRBV9
len: 16
abundance: many
CDR3nt: TGTGCCAGCAGCGTAGTGGGCAGCGGGGGACCCAATGAGCAGTTCTTC
CDR3aa: CASSVVGSGGPNEQFF

d_gene: NA
j_gene: TRBJ2-5
v_gene: TRBV9
len: 14
abundance: many
CDR3nt: TGTGCCAGCAGCGTAGCTTCATACCAAGAGACCCAGTACTTC
CDR3aa: CASSVASYQETQYF

d_gene: TRBD2
j_gene: TRBJ2-7
v_gene: TRBV9
len: 15
abundance: many
CDR3nt: TGTGCCAGCAGCGCTGGGACTAGCGGGCCCTACGAGCAGTACTTC
CDR3aa: CASSAGTSGPYEQYF

d_gene: NA
j_gene: TRBJ1-1
v_gene: TRBV9
len: 15
abundance: many
CDR3nt: TGTGCCAGCAGCGTAGGTTTGGGGGAGGGCACTGAAGCTTTCTTT
CDR3aa: CASSVGLGEGTEAFF

d_gene: NA
j_gene: TRBJ2-1
v_gene: TRBV9
len: 16
abundance: many
CDR3nt: TGTGCCAGCAGCCGAGGCCAAGCCACCTCCTACAATGAGCAGTTCTTC
CDR3aa: CASSRGQATSYNEQFF

d_gene: NA
j_gene: TRBJ1-1
v_gene: TRBV9
len: 15
abundance: many
CDR3nt: TGTGCCAGCAGCGTAATAGGGGGAGGGAACACTGAAGCTTTCTTT
CDR3aa: CASSVIGGGNTEAFF

d_gene: TRBD2
j_gene: TRBJ2-2
v_gene: TRBV9
len: 13
abundance: many
CDR3nt: TGTGCCAGCGGATCTAGCGGCACCGGGGAGCTGTTTTTT
CDR3aa: CASGSSGTGELFF

d_gene: NA
j_gene: TRBJ2-1
v_gene: TRBV9
len: 14
abundance: NA
CDR3nt: TGTGCCAGCAGCGTCACTGTATCCTACAATGAGCAGTTCTTC
CDR3aa: CASSVTVSYNEQFF

d_gene: NA
j_gene: TRBJ2-7
v_gene: TRBV9
len: 14
abundance: many
CDR3nt: TGTGCCAGCAGCCCACGTGCAGACCCCTACGAGCAGTACTTC
CDR3aa: CASSPRADPYEQYF

d_gene: TRBD2
j_gene: TRBJ2-3
v_gene: TRBV9
len: 15
abundance: NA
CDR3nt: TGTGCCAGCAGCGGGACTAGCATCGAGTCAGATACGCAGTATTTT
CDR3aa: CASSGTSIESDTQYF

d_gene: TRBD2
j_gene: TRBJ2-3
v_gene: TRBV9
len: 15
abundance: many
CDR3nt: TGTGCCAGCAGCCCCCGACTAGCGGTCCGGGATACGCAGTATTTT
CDR3aa: CASSPRLAVRDTQYF

d_gene: NA
j_gene: TRBJ2-7
v_gene: TRBV9
len: 14
abundance: many
CDR3nt: TGTGCCAGCAGCGTAGATCCCTACACTTACGAGCAGTACTTC
CDR3aa: CASSVDPYTYEQYF

d_gene: NA
j_gene: TRBJ1-5
v_gene: TRBV23-1
len: 16
abundance: NA
CDR3nt: TGCGCCAGCAGTCAATCGGGGGGGTTTAGCAATCAGCCCCAGCATTTT
CDR3aa: CASSQSGGFSNQPQHF

d_gene: NA
j_gene: TRBJ1-1
v_gene: TRBV9
len: 13
abundance: many
CDR3nt: TGTGCCAGCAGCAAAAGGCCTAACACTGAAGCTTTCTTT
CDR3aa: CASSKRPNTEAFF

d_gene: NA
j_gene: TRBJ2-7
v_gene: TRBV9
len: 14
abundance: many
CDR3nt: TGTGCCAGCAGCGTAGGGGACGTCTCCTACGAGCAGTACTTC
CDR3aa: CASSVGDVSYEQYF

d_gene: NA
j_gene: TRBJ1-5
v_gene: TRBV9
len: 15
abundance: many
CDR3nt: TGTGCCAGCAGCGTTAGCGGACAGCGTAATCAGCCCCAGCATTTT
CDR3aa: CASSVSGQRNQPQHF

d_gene: NA
j_gene: TRBJ1-5
v_gene: TRBV9
len: 14
abundance: few
CDR3nt: TGTGCCAGCAGCGTCCAAGGGGATGGCGGGCCCCAGCATTTT
CDR3aa: CASSVQGDGGPQHF

d_gene: NA
j_gene: TRBJ1-4
v_gene: TRBV9
len: 14
abundance: many
CDR3nt: TGTGCCAGCAGCGAGGGGCGCGAGAATGAAAAACTGTTTTTT
CDR3aa: CASSEGRENEKLFF

d_gene: NA
j_gene: TRBJ2-6
v_gene: TRBV9
len: 18
abundance: many
CDR3nt: TGTGCCAGCAGCCGGAGAAGCAGTTCCTTCTCTGGGGCCAACGTCCTGACTTTC
CDR3aa: CASSRRSSSFSGANVLTF

d_gene: TRBD2
j_gene: TRBJ2-5
v_gene: TRBV9
len: 14
abundance: few
CDR3nt: TGTGCCAGCAGCGTCGGGACTATATGGGAGACCCAGTACTTC
CDR3aa: CASSVGTIWETQYF

d_gene: NA
j_gene: TRBJ2-5
v_gene: TRBV19
len: 15
abundance: many
CDR3nt: TGTGCCAGGCCCGGTTACAGGGCTGGTGGTGAGACCCAGTACTTC
CDR3aa: CARPGYRAGGETQYF

d_gene: NA
j_gene: TRBJ1-2
v_gene: TRBV9
len: 14
abundance: many
CDR3nt: TGTGCCAGCAGCCCGAGACTTGGGGGATCTGGCTACACCTTC
CDR3aa: CASSPRLGGSGYTF